This T cell receptor beta chain was sequenced for a study of blood T cells in healthy people across ages. Notes on the study in general: Greater diversity and more naive CD4+ cells were seen in long-lived donors than in aged donors.

Primers used in a second PCR of about 6 to 12 cycles were a sample-barcoded 5' primer and a J-beta primer mix. From the 5' RACE reads, TCRdb called clonotypes with MiXCR, one entry per CDR3 protein. The sample holds approximately 580,000 distinct CDR3 sequences, around 24% seen once. Drawn from each donor were approximately 9.5 milliliters of peripheral blood. This clonotype was observed a few times. Its specificity is unknown. The CDR3 has 14 residues. This same sample was also taken into another study, of T cells of mothers and their children. That paper states: It was through the M1S primer of the second PCR that sample barcodes and 2-4 random nucleotides were added.

The chain uses TRBV12-3 or TRBV12-4 and TRBJ2-7; 7 bases align to TRBD1. The J call is uncertain, as TRBJ2-5 better fits the DNA end. The clonotype originates from a boy between 10 and 17 years old in good health. The sequenced sample was blood. The CDR3 reads CASSARDSQETQYF. CDR3 DNA sequence: TGTGCCAGCAGTGCGAGGGACAGCCAAGAGACCCAGTACTTC.